This T cell receptor beta chain was observed in a study of cytomegalovirus exposure and HLA in healthy donors. Overall study findings and caveats: The authors listed some 160 TCR beta chains as cytomegalovirus-associated. An ancestry cluster, one associated with Asian ancestry, reportedly showed fewer N-insertions than the 666-donor mean in a later analysis. A few of the chains that were CMV-associated were confirmed in vitro to be specific for CMV antigens.

The PCR employed 60 Vbeta primers together with 13 Jbeta primers. Only in-frame clones appear in the TCRdb table, and some are missing; sequencing was by immunoSEQ multiplex PCR. This repertoire shows approximately 170,000 clones, less than 80% found once; its top ten account for roughly 0.82%. CDR3 size: 15 residues. The germline V gene has CDR1 LNHDA and CDR2 SQIVND (reference sequence). Unmatched junction bases numbered 9, after V lost 6 bases and J lost 1 base. Healthy bone marrow donors formed the donor group. Concerning this clone itself: Its antigen is unknown.

The sequenced sample was PBMCs. The clonotype was recovered from a female donor in good health and CMV-seronegative. The chain uses TRBV19 and TRBJ2-7, with TRBD1 matching over 7 bases. The CDR3 loop is CASRRQGEGSYEQYF. CDR3 in DNA: TGTGCCAGTAGGCGACAGGGTGAGGGATCCTACGAGCAGTACTTC. Full variable domain (rest looked up from reference TRBV19 and TRBJ2-7): DGGITQSPKYLFRKEGQNVTLSCEQNLNHDAMYWYRQDPGQGLRLIYYSQIVNDFQKGDIAEGYSVSREKKESFPLTVTSAQKNPTAFYLCASRRQGEGSYEQYFGPGTRLTVT.